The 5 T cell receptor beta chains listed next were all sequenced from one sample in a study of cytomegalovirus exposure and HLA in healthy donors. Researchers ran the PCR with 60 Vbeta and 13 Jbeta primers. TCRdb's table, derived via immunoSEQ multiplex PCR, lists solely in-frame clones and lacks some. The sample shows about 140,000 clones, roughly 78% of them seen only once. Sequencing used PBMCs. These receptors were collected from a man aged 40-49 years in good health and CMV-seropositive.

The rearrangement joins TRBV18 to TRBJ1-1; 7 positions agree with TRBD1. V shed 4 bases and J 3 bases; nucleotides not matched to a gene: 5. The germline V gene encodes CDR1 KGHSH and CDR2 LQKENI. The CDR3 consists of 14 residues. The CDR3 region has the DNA TGTGCCAGCTCACAGGGGGCGCGGGACACTGAAGCTTTCTTT. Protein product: CASSQGARDTEAFF.

CDR3 bases: TGCGCCAGCAGTGAGGTAGCGGGTCTCGCAGATACGCAGTATTTT. Its protein product is CASSEVAGLADTQYF. The chain carries TRBV10-1 and TRBJ2-3; 7 positions match TRBD2. The CDR3 consists of 15 residues. CDR1 is WNHNN, CDR2 SYGVQD, per germline (reference sequence). Trimming took 2 bases from V and 4 from J; bases not matched to a gene: 6.

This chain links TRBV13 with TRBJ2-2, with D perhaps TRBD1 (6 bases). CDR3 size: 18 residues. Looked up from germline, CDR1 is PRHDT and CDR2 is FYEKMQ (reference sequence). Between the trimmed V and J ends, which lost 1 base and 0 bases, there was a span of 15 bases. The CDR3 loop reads CASSLDWTVLSNTGELFF. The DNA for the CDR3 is TGTGCCAGCAGCTTAGACTGGACAGTGCTATCGAACACCGGGGAGCTGTTTTTT. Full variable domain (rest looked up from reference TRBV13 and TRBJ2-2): AAGVIQSPRHLIKEKRETATLKCYPIPRHDTVYWYQQGPGQDPQFLISFYEKMQSDKGSIPDRFSAQQFSDYHSELNMSSLELGDSALYFCASSLDWTVLSNTGELFFGEGSRLTVL.

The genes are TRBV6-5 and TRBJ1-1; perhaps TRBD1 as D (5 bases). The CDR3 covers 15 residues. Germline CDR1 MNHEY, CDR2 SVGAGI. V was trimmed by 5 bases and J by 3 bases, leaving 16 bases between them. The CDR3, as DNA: TGTGCCAGCAGTCCGGGGGTAGGGCAAGACACTGAAGCTTTCTTT. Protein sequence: CASSPGVGQDTEAFF.

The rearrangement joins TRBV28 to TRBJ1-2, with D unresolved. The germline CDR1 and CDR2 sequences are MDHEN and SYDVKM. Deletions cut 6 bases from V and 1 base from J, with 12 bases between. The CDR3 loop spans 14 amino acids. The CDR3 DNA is TGTGCCAGCAGCCGCCGGGTGAATAACTATGGCTACACCTTC. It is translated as CASSRRVNNYGYTF.